This T cell receptor (beta chain) was sequenced in a study of T cell responses to AZD1222 COVID-19 vaccine. Study-wide findings and caveats: Targeting of unmutated variant regions was reportedly seen in nearly half of spike-specific TCRs.

Using immunoSEQ multiplex PCR, the repertoire was profiled, and TCRdb retains in-frame clones only, with some absent. This table has 150,000 to 200,000 clones, 70% to 90% appearing once. This clone was detected once. Its antigen is unknown. The material was peripheral blood, obtained on day 0 of AZD1222 vaccination. The clonotype originates from an adult in good health.

The CDR3 nucleotides read TGTGCCAGCAGCCCCCCCGGGCTGCTAAACATTCAGTACTTC. It yields the protein CASSPPGLLNIQYF. This chain uses TRBV28 with TRBJ2-4; D not certain. CDR1 and CDR2 from the germline V gene are MDHEN and SYDVKM. The CDR3 length is 14 residues. The V end was cut by 6 bases, the J end by 6 bases, with 15 bases between. Variable domain in full (rest from reference TRBV28 and TRBJ2-4): DVKVTQSSRYLVKRTGEKVFLECVQDMDHENMFWYRQDPGLGLRLIYFSYDVKMKEKGDIPEGYSVSREKKERFSLILESASTNQTSMYLCASSPPGLLNIQYFGAGTRLSVL.